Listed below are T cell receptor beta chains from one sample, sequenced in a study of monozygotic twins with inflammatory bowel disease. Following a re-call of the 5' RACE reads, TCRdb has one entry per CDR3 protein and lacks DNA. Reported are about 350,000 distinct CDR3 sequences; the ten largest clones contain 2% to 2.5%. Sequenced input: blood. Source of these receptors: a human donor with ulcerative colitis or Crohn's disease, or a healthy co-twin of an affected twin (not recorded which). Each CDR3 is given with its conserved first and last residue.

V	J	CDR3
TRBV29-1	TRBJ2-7	CSVADSSDPYEQYF
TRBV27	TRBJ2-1	CASSFRTSSAEQFF
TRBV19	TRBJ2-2	CASSMGTTGELFF
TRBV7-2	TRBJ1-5	CASSLNRIMNQPQHF
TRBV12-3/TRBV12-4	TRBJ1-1	CASSLEVMNTEAFF
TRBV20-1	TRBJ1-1	CSGRTGSWAEAFF
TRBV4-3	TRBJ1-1	CASSLSQGETHPEAFF
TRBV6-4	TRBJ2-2	CASSEREESGELFF
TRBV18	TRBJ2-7	CASSRRSGRPYEQYF
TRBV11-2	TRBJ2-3	CASSFPLGRLGRADTQYF
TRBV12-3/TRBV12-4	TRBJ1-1	CASTQDGGEAFF
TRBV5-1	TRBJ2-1	CASSLNGGGPYNEQFF
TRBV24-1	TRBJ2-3	CATKSSGSSDTQYF
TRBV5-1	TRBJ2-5	CASSTGTVPEGTQYF
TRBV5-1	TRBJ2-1	CASSTRLADGDEQFF
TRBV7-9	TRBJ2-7	CASSLGVTSGAYEQYF
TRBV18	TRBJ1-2	CASSPTDTFGSYTF
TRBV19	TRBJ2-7	CASSIVDSYEQYF
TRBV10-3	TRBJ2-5	CAIRVTQGSRETQYF
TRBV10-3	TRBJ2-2	CAISDSGGRSTGELFF
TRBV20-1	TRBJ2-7	CSAKYLAGGTSSYEQYF
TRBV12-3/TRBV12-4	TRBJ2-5	CASSLVSGGRGETQYF
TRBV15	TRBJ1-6	CATSRGTEPNSPLHF
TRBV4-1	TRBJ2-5	CASSQESGLETQYF
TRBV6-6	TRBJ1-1	CASSYVDGEAFF
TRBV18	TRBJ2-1	CASSSRDGRAGLNEQFF
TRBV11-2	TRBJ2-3	CASTVVPGQGLSDTQYF
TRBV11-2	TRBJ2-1	CASSPDGTGPNEQFF
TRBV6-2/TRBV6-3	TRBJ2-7	CASSYNRRQSSYEQYF
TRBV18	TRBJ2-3	CASSPMADTQYF
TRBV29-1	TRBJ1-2	CSVPLGGQFSYGYTF
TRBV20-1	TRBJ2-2	CSGMSLNTGELFF
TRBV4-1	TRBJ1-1	CASSLPEGNTEAFF
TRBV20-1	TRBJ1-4	CSARWDGKLFF
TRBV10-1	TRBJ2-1	CASSGVQGPGNEQFF
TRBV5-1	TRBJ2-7	CASSSFSYEQYF
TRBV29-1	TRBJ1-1	CSVEENTEAFF
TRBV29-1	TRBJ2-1	CSVEGQGWNEQFF
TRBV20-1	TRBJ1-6	CSAARGQENSPLHF
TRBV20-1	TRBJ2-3	CSARRWTSGRKADTQYF
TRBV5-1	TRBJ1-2	CASAQRGLLYGYTF